This passage covers 20 T cell receptor beta chains from one sample sequenced in a study of T-cell memory formation after mild COVID-19. TCRdb processed the 5' RACE reads anew with MiXCR; each CDR3 protein has one entry. The sample consists of some 440,000 distinct CDR3 sequences, 20% to 25% of them appearing once. The sequencing sample was made of PBMCs or a T cell subset sorted from them (not recorded which). All receptors come from an adult woman who had mild COVID-19 (a few samples of this study predate the infection). Cell type and time point are not known.

The chain couples TRBV4-1 to TRBJ2-1, with TRBD1 identical over 7 bases. CDR1 and CDR2 (germline): MGHRA, YSYEKL. CDR3 length: 15 residues. V trimming: 4 bases; J trimming: 5 bases; junction bases outside the gene matches: 8. The CDR3: CASSPDREPHNEQFF. Written as DNA, the CDR3 is TGCGCCAGCAGCCCCGACAGGGAGCCTCACAATGAGCAGTTCTTC.

This clonotype was recorded many times. The rearrangement links TRBV7-3 to TRBJ2-1; tentatively, D is TRBD2 (5 bases). There are 15 residues in the CDR3. Trimming shortened V by 2 bases and J by 7 bases, and 15 bases separated the two germline ends. Germline CDR1 reads SGHTA; CDR2 reads FQGTGA. The CDR3 bases are TGTGCCAGCAGCTTAGATGGTGGGAGTTGGAATGAGCAGTTCTTC. It codes for CASSLDGGSWNEQFF.

Ten or more counts support this clonotype. The chain is built from TRBV4-3 and TRBJ2-2; 9 bases are a match to TRBD1. Losses at the gene ends were 0 bases for V and 7 bases for J; bases not matched to a gene: 9. Germline V lookup: CDR1 LGHNA, CDR2 YSLEER. This CDR3 comprises 17 residues. CDR3 sequence (DNA): TGCGCCAGCAGCCAAGATCGTGGACAGGGGTTTCTCGGGGAGCTGTTTTTT. Translated: CASSQDRGQGFLGELFF.

Turning to this clonotype: The junction differs from germline at one of its ends, possibly a read error. This sequence joins TRBV5-1 and TRBJ2-7; 7 bases agree with TRBD1. The CDR3 length is 15 residues. CDR1 is SGHRS, CDR2 YFSETQ, per germline. CDR3 sequence reads: CASSFGQAHSYEQYF. CDR3 DNA sequence: TGCGCCAGCAGCTTTGGACAGGCTCACTCCTACGAGCAATACTTC.

This clonotype occurred a few times. CDR3 in DNA: TGCAGTGCGAGACGGACAGGGGAGACCTACGAGCAGTACTTC. Translated: CSARRTGETYEQYF. The chain uses TRBV20-1 and TRBJ2-7, with TRBD1 matching over 9 bases. The V and J ends lost 6 bases and 2 bases, in that order; junction bases with no gene match: 8. Germline CDR1 DFQATT, CDR2 SNEGSKA (reference sequence). The CDR3 covers 14 residues.

This clonotype showed up just a few times. The V gene is TRBV25-1, the J gene TRBJ2-2; 7 bases fit TRBD1. V lost 4 bases and J lost 4; bases outside the gene matches: 9. Germline V gives CDR1 MGHDK, CDR2 SYGVNS. The CDR3 loop spans 16 amino acids. The CDR3 sequence: CASSGTGTDPTGELFF. The CDR3 DNA reads as TGTGCCAGCAGTGGAACCGGGACAGACCCCACCGGGGAGCTGTTTTTT.

The table lists this clonotype with a few counts. V is TRBV5-1 and J is TRBJ1-1, with no clear D. The CDR3 contains 15 residues. Trimming took off 4 bases at V and 2 bases at J, with 15 bases between the two ends. The germline gives CDR1 SGHRS, CDR2 YFSETQ. CDR3: CASSPQRTSNTEAFF. CDR3 sequence (DNA): TGCGCCAGCAGCCCTCAGCGAACCAGTAACACTGAAGCTTTCTTT.

This clonotype showed up just a few times. The V gene is TRBV7-8, the J gene TRBJ1-5; maybe TRBD1 (5 bases). V shed 4 bases and J shed 2 bases, with 15 bases lying between them. Germline assignment: CDR1 SGHVS and CDR2 FQNEAQ. The CDR3 sequence is 16 residues long. The CDR3 sequence: CASSSPQGPGNQPQHF. In nucleotides, the CDR3 is TGTGCCAGCAGCTCGCCGCAGGGACCGGGCAATCAGCCCCAGCATTTT.

This clonotype was detected only a few times. The rearrangement uses TRBV2 and TRBJ2-7, with D unclear. The CDR3 covers 14 residues. V lost 4 bases and J lost 4, with 14 bases in between. Germline values: CDR1 SNHLY, CDR2 FYNNEI. The CDR3 reads CASSGVSFSYEQYF. The CDR3 region has the DNA TGTGCCAGCAGTGGGGTGAGCTTTTCTTACGAGCAGTACTTC.

This clonotype was observed a few times. The rearrangement joins TRBV5-1 to TRBJ1-2; D is ambiguous. The germline V gene encodes CDR1 SGHRS and CDR2 YFSETQ. The ends were cut back, 4 bases at V and 3 bases at J, with 10 bases in the middle. This CDR3 is 13 amino acids long. CDR3 amino acids: CASSGVADYGYTF. The CDR3 coding sequence is TGCGCCAGCAGCGGAGTGGCCGACTATGGCTACACCTTC. The complete variable domain, with remaining parts taken from reference TRBV5-1 and TRBJ1-2, reads KAGVTQTPRYLIKTRGQQVTLSCSPISGHRSVSWYQQTPGQGLQFLFEYFSETQRNKGNFPGRFSGRQFSNSRSEMNVSTLELGDSALYLCASSGVADYGYTFGSGTRLTVV.

The V call is TRBV12-3 or TRBV12-4, the J call TRBJ2-5, with 11 nucleotides matching TRBD2. This CDR3 is built from 14 residues. V lost 5 bases and J lost 4; bases outside the gene matches: 3. CDR3 DNA sequence: TGTGCCAGCAGTCCACTAGCGGGGGTAGAGACCCAGTACTTC. The encoded protein is CASSPLAGVETQYF.

J is TRBJ2-4 and V is TRBV6-1; 7 bases are a match to TRBD1. CDR1 is MNHNS and CDR2 is SASEGT in the germline V gene. V lost 5 bases to trimming and J lost 0 bases; unmatched junction nucleotides: 10. This CDR3 spans 17 amino acids. CDR3 sequence reads: CASSLLQGETAKNIQYF. Here the CDR3 DNA reads TGTGCCAGCAGTCTATTGCAGGGGGAGACAGCCAAAAACATTCAGTACTTC.

This clonotype was seen a few times. The chain joins TRBV20-1 to TRBJ2-1; D is perhaps TRBD1 (6 bases). Trimming removed 6 bases at V and 8 bases at J, with 14 bases between. In germline, CDR1 is DFQATT, CDR2 SNEGSKA (reference sequence). The CDR3 runs to 12 residues. The CDR3 DNA reads TGCAGTGCCGGGACAACCAATCATGAGCAGTTCTTC. Translated: CSAGTTNHEQFF.

This clonotype has just a few counts. This chain joins TRBV6-2 or TRBV6-3 and TRBJ2-5, with 9 bases that match TRBD2. Trimming removed 2 bases from V and 2 bases from J; junction bases left unmatched: 6. This CDR3 region has 16 residues. Looked up from germline, CDR1 is MNHEY and CDR2 is SVGEGT. In DNA, the CDR3 is TGTGCCAGCAGTTACGGGCTAGCGGGAACTCAAGAGACCCAGTACTTC. Protein: CASSYGLAGTQETQYF.

Ten or more counts support this clonotype. J is TRBJ2-7 and V is TRBV28; 12 bases fit TRBD2. This CDR3 has 15 residues. V shed 2 bases and J 6 bases; nucleotides not matched to a gene: 5. CDR1 MDHEN and CDR2 SYDVKM come from the germline V gene. The CDR3 reads CASSLGGTSGFEQYF. CDR3 DNA: TGTGCCAGCAGTTTAGGCGGGACTAGCGGGTTCGAGCAGTACTTC. The full variable domain, rest sourced from reference TRBV28 and TRBJ2-7, is DVKVTQSSRYLVKRTGEKVFLECVQDMDHENMFWYRQDPGLGLRLIYFSYDVKMKEKGDIPEGYSVSREKKERFSLILESASTNQTSMYLCASSLGGTSGFEQYFGPGTRLTVT.

The V gene is TRBV7-9, the J gene TRBJ2-7, with 8 bases that match TRBD2. This CDR3 is 15 amino acids long. Germline V gene sequence: CDR1 SEHNR, CDR2 FQNEAQ (reference sequence). The V segment lost 3 bases and the J segment 2 bases; nucleotides outside the gene matches: 6. The CDR3 region has the DNA TGTGCCAGCAGCTTGGGACTAGGGCGGACCTACGAGCAGTACTTC. Translating gives CASSLGLGRTYEQYF.

The chain couples TRBV6-5 to TRBJ2-3; possible D gene TRBD1, 7 bases. V dropped 2 bases and J dropped 4 bases, with 13 bases sitting between them. Germline V lookup: CDR1 MNHEY, CDR2 SVGAGI. This CDR3 has 15 residues. This CDR3 is CASSYRRGRPDTQYF. The CDR3 nucleotides are TGTGCCAGCAGTTACCGGAGGGGGCGCCCAGATACGCAGTATTTT.

In this sample, this clonotype turned up a few times. The V gene is TRBV15, the J gene TRBJ1-6; D remains unclear. Germline CDR1 LNHNV, CDR2 YYDKDF (reference sequence). The CDR3 runs to 15 residues. V gave up 0 bases and J gave up 9 bases, with 12 bases separating them. CDR3 amino acids: CATSRDTNKASPLHF. In DNA form, the CDR3 reads TGTGCCACCAGCAGAGATACAAACAAGGCTTCACCCCTCCACTTT.

This sequence joins TRBV7-2 and TRBJ2-3; TRBD2 matches at 7 bases. Per germline, CDR1 SGHTA and CDR2 FQGNSA. Trimming at V came to 1 base and at J to 9 bases, leaving 7 bases not matched to a gene. The CDR3 extends over 14 amino acids. CDR3 DNA: TGTGCCAGCAGCTTAGGGGGAGGGAGCCCCACGCAGTATTTT. Translated, it gives CASSLGGGSPTQYF.

The rearrangement uses TRBV18 and TRBJ1-5, with D perhaps TRBD1 (5 bases). V was cut by 6 bases and J by 5 bases, with 14 bases left in between. In germline, CDR1 is KGHSH, CDR2 LQKENI. This CDR3 spans 14 amino acids. CDR3 protein: CASSLTREDQPQHF. CDR3 nucleotide sequence: TGTGCCAGCTCTTTGACCAGGGAGGATCAGCCCCAGCATTTT.